Listed here are 32 T cell receptor beta chains from one sample, sequenced in a study of response to subunit inactivated influenza vaccine. MiXCR, applied by TCRdb to the RT-PCR reads, yields one record per CDR3 protein. The data show approximately 680,000 distinct CDR3 sequences, approximately 14% seen once. Sequencing used PBMCs from blood, obtained roughly 13 days after vaccination. These receptors were collected from a man aged 45 to 65 who received an inactivated influenza vaccine.

The chain links TRBV20-1 to TRBJ2-5; D is perhaps TRBD1 (5 bases). Germline CDR1 is DFQATT and CDR2 is SNEGSKA (reference sequence). The CDR3 totals 15 residues. The V gene lost 5 bases and the J gene lost 2 bases, with 18 bases spanning the gap. The CDR3 region has the DNA TGCAGTGCTCCGAGGACAAGGTCGAGACAAGAGACCCAGTACTTC. It translates to CSAPRTRSRQETQYF.

This clonotype was observed a handful of times. The chain uses TRBV28 and TRBJ2-1, with 11 bases lining up with TRBD1. The germline gives CDR1 MDHEN, CDR2 SYDVKM. The CDR3 loop spans 16 amino acids. V gave up 3 bases and J gave up 3 bases; unmatched junction bases: 4. This CDR3 is CASSFPGTGGYNEQFF. The CDR3 DNA is TGTGCCAGCAGTTTTCCCGGGACAGGGGGCTACAATGAGCAGTTCTTC.

The chain combines TRBV29-1 with TRBJ2-7; the D gene could be TRBD1 or TRBD2 (5 bases each). The CDR3 sequence is 12 residues long. With 3 bases removed from V and 6 bases from J, the gap between germline ends came to 12 bases. Germline loops: CDR1 SQVTM, CDR2 ANQGSEA. Here the CDR3 DNA reads TGCAGCGTTGAGATGGGGGACGGCGAGCAGTACTTC. This encodes CSVEMGDGEQYF.

This clonotype was picked up a small number of times. The chain uses TRBV5-8 and TRBJ2-3; D remains ambiguous. V shed 4 bases and J shed 7 bases, with 4 bases lying between them. This CDR3 has 10 residues. Germline CDR1 and CDR2: SGHTS and YDEGEE. This chain's CDR3 is CASSPNTQYF. CDR3 in DNA: TGTGCCAGCAGCCCTAATACGCAGTATTTT.

This clonotype was counted many times. The chain recombines TRBV25-1 with TRBJ1-5, with D possibly TRBD1 on 5 matching bases. The germline V gene encodes CDR1 MGHDK and CDR2 SYGVNS. V was pared by 6 bases and J by 2 bases, with 14 bases between. The CDR3 contains 15 residues. CDR3: CASSGGGFRNQPQHF. In DNA form, the CDR3 reads TGTGCCAGCAGCGGTGGGGGATTTCGCAATCAGCCCCAGCATTTT.

In this sample, this clonotype turned up once. The chain has TRBV6-5 and TRBJ2-5; 7 nucleotides line up with TRBD1. The CDR3 covers 14 residues. Germline V lookup: CDR1 MNHEY, CDR2 SVGAGI. V shed 0 bases and J 2 bases; nucleotides not matched to a gene: 0. DNA of the CDR3: TGTGCCAGCAGTTACTCGGACAGGCAAGAGACCCAGTACTTC. It yields the protein CASSYSDRQETQYF.

The chain employs TRBV30 and TRBJ1-3; D perhaps matches TRBD1 (5 bases). The CDR3 is 15 amino acids. Germline values: CDR1 GTSNPN, CDR2 SVGIG (reference sequence). V gave up 0 bases and J gave up 3 bases, with 12 bases separating them. CDR3 sequence reads: CAWSVLGPYGNTIYF. The CDR3 nucleotides are TGTGCCTGGAGTGTCTTGGGACCTTATGGAAACACCATATATTTT.

The V gene is TRBV7-8, the J gene TRBJ2-3; D is perhaps TRBD2 (6 bases). The germline V and J ends were trimmed by 5 bases and 3 bases, with 21 bases remaining between them. Germline V gene sequence: CDR1 SGHVS, CDR2 FQNEAQ. This CDR3 has 17 amino acids. The chain's CDR3 is CASSPVGTGDRTDTQYF. DNA of the CDR3: TGTGCCAGCAGCCCAGTGGGGACGGGGGACCGAACAGATACGCAGTATTTT.

This clonotype was seen repeatedly, ten times or more. The J gene is TRBJ1-1, the V gene TRBV29-1; unclear D gene. Trimming took 2 bases from V and 3 from J, leaving 10 bases between them. CDR3 size: 13 residues. CDR1 and CDR2 (germline): SQVTM, ANQGSEA. The CDR3 here is CSVEPGFYTEAFF. The CDR3 coding sequence is TGCAGCGTTGAACCGGGCTTTTACACTGAAGCTTTCTTT.

This clonotype was observed a few times. The chain employs TRBV7-3 and TRBJ2-3; 10 nucleotides match TRBD1. With 5 bases clipped from V and 4 bases from J, the junction kept 12 bases outside the gene matches. Germline V gene lookup returns CDR1 SGHTA and CDR2 FQGTGA. The CDR3 totals 17 residues. The CDR3 is CASSTRLRDRGPDTQYF. In nucleotides, the CDR3 is TGTGCCAGCAGCACAAGGCTCCGGGACAGGGGTCCAGATACGCAGTATTTT.

This chain uses TRBV28 with TRBJ1-3; D gene uncertain. Trimming stripped 7 bases from V and 0 bases from J, with 13 bases between. The CDR3 spans 15 residues. CDR1 is MDHEN and CDR2 is SYDVKM in the germline V gene. For the CDR3, the DNA is TGTGCCAGCACTAAAGGACTGCACTCTGGAAACACCATATATTTT. As protein: CASTKGLHSGNTIYF.

The chain carries TRBV29-1 and TRBJ2-2; a possible D gene is TRBD2 (6 bases). The CDR3 is 12 amino acids. Germline CDR1 and CDR2: SQVTM and ANQGSEA. CDR3 coding DNA: TGCTGCGGAGGGGAGCTCACCGGGGAGCTGTTTTTT. The encoded protein is CCGGELTGELFF.

The DNA for the CDR3 is TGTGCCAGTAGTAGGGCGGATCTCATGAACACTGAAGCTTTCTTT. Its translation is CASSRADLMNTEAFF. This chain connects TRBV19 to TRBJ1-1; D is uncertain. Trimming took off 4 bases at V and 0 bases at J, with 12 bases between the two ends. The CDR3 consists of 15 residues. From germline, CDR1 is LNHDA and CDR2 SQIVND (reference sequence).

This clonotype was counted a few times. This chain connects TRBV6-2 or TRBV6-3 to TRBJ2-3; a weak D match, TRBD2 (6 bases). This CDR3 comprises 14 residues. The V and J ends lost 2 bases and 0 bases respectively, with 6 bases between them. Germline assignment: CDR1 MNHEY and CDR2 SVGEGT. This chain's CDR3 is CASSYSGSTDTQYF. For the CDR3, the DNA is TGTGCCAGCAGTTACAGCGGGAGCACAGATACGCAGTATTTT.

This clonotype was detected a few times. The rearrangement links TRBV10-3 to TRBJ2-1, with 11 bases matching TRBD2. In germline, CDR1 is ENHRY, CDR2 SYGVKD. The CDR3 has 20 amino acids. V lost 8 bases to trimming and J lost 5 bases; unmatched junction nucleotides: 23. The CDR3 sequence: CAISPPPRLAGGMGDNEQFF. The CDR3 DNA sequence: TGTGCCATCTCCCCGCCCCCGAGGCTAGCGGGAGGCATGGGGGACAATGAGCAGTTCTTC.

The table lists this clonotype with a few counts. This rearrangement joins TRBV7-6 to TRBJ2-6; the D call may be TRBD1 or TRBD2 (5 bases each). The CDR3 has 18 residues. Germline CDR1 reads SGHVS; CDR2 reads FNYEAQ. V lost 5 bases, J lost 2 bases, and 19 bases lay in between. The CDR3 spells CASSPLGAFVTGANVLTF. The CDR3 DNA follows: TGTGCCAGCAGCCCCCTCGGGGCGTTTGTAACTGGGGCCAACGTCCTGACTTTC.

The gene calls are TRBV6-2 or TRBV6-3 and TRBJ1-1; D unclear. This CDR3 has 15 residues. The V gene's germline CDR1 is MNHEY and CDR2 SVGEGT. Trimming left V 8 bases short and J 1 base short, with 17 bases between. The CDR3, as DNA: TGTGCCAGCTGGGGTGGGCACCACCGGAACACTGAAGCTTTCTTT. Protein sequence: CASWGGHHRNTEAFF.

J is TRBJ1-1 and V is TRBV4-1; TRBD1 matches at 7 bases. The CDR3 contains 17 residues. Unmatched junction bases numbered 11, after V lost 0 bases and J lost 4 bases. Germline V gene lookup returns CDR1 MGHRA and CDR2 YSYEKL. The CDR3 nucleotides read TGCGCCAGCAGCCAAGACCACTCGAGATCAGGGGGCACTGAAGCTTTCTTT. Amino acid sequence: CASSQDHSRSGGTEAFF.

The chain links TRBV7-2 to TRBJ1-5; D is possibly TRBD1 (6 bases). The V end lost 1 base, the J end lost 7 bases, and 14 bases lay between the germline ends. The CDR3 consists of 15 residues. The germline V gene has CDR1 SGHTA and CDR2 FQGNSA. CDR3 nucleotide sequence: TGTGCCAGCAGCTTAGTAGGGGCGGGACACCAGCCCCAGCATTTT. Its protein product is CASSLVGAGHQPQHF. The whole variable domain, remainder taken from reference TRBV7-2 and TRBJ1-5, is GAGVSQSPSNKVTEKGKDVELRCDPISGHTALYWYRQSLGQGLEFLIYFQGNSAPDKSGLPSDRFSAERTGGSVSTLTIQRTQQEDSAVYLCASSLVGAGHQPQHFGDGTRLSIL.

V usage is TRBV12-3 or TRBV12-4 and J usage is TRBJ1-4, with a possible D match to TRBD1 (6 bases). The CDR3 totals 13 residues. V lost 5 bases and J 8 bases, leaving 12 bases between the germline ends. The CDR3 sequence is CASSPRDIEKLFF. The DNA for the CDR3 is TGTGCCAGCAGTCCAAGGGACATAGAAAAACTGTTTTTT.

The genes are TRBV6-1 and TRBJ1-1, with 7 bases lining up with TRBD1. V shed 6 bases and J 0 bases; nucleotides not matched to a gene: 10. Per the germline V gene, CDR1 is MNHNS and CDR2 is SASEGT. The CDR3 is 16 residues long. The CDR3 sequence: CASRTRQGTLNTEAFF. The CDR3 nucleotides are TGTGCCAGCAGGACCCGACAGGGAACTCTGAACACTGAAGCTTTCTTT.

This clonotype was counted a few times. The J gene is TRBJ2-7, the V gene TRBV2; D gene uncertain. V lost 4 bases, J lost 5 bases, and 18 bases lay in between. Germline V gene sequence: CDR1 SNHLY, CDR2 FYNNEI. The CDR3 has 15 amino acids. The CDR3 DNA is TGTGCCAGCAGTGGTCAGGTCTTTGTAGGGAACGAGCAGTACTTC. Translation: CASSGQVFVGNEQYF.

V is TRBV15 and J is TRBJ2-7, with 9 nucleotides matching TRBD1. Trimming at V came to 3 bases and at J to 2 bases, leaving 8 bases not matched to a gene. This CDR3 has 16 amino acids. Germline CDR1 reads LNHNV; CDR2 reads YYDKDF (reference sequence). CDR3 sequence (DNA): TGTGCCACCAGCAGCCAGCCGGGACAGGGCCCCTACGAGCAGTACTTC. This encodes CATSSQPGQGPYEQYF.

This sequence joins TRBV6-2 or TRBV6-3 and TRBJ1-1; D remains ambiguous. The CDR3 runs to 14 residues. V was pared by 10 bases and J by 5 bases, with 20 bases between. CDR1 MNHEY and CDR2 SVGEGT come from the germline V gene. CDR3: CATGVGGSWTEAFF. The DNA of the CDR3 is TGTGCCACCGGGGTCGGAGGGTCGTGGACTGAAGCTTTCTTT.

J is TRBJ1-5 and V is TRBV10-3; no reliable D call. CDR1 and CDR2 from the germline V gene are ENHRY and SYGVKD. The CDR3 has 15 amino acids. V dropped 2 bases and J dropped 1 base, with 9 bases sitting between them. CDR3 sequence: CAISEAAKSNQPQHF. CDR3 DNA sequence: TGTGCCATCAGTGAGGCGGCCAAAAGCAATCAGCCCCAGCATTTT.

This clonotype was counted a few times. The J gene is TRBJ2-1, the V gene TRBV18; TRBD2 aligns across 10 bases. Germline V lookup: CDR1 KGHSH, CDR2 LQKENI. The CDR3 contains 18 residues. Trimming at V came to 6 bases and at J to 5 bases, leaving 16 bases not matched to a gene. In nucleotides, the CDR3 is TGTGCCAGCTCCGCGGGCCCTAGCGGGAGCCAGGGTCACAATGAGCAGTTCTTC. Its translation is CASSAGPSGSQGHNEQFF. The full variable domain, in which reference TRBV18 and TRBJ2-1 provide the parts outside the CDR3, is NAGVMQNPRHLVRRRGQEARLRCSPMKGHSHVYWYRQLPEEGLKFMVYLQKENIIDESGMPKERFSAEFPKEGPSILRIQQVVRGDSAAYFCASSAGPSGSQGHNEQFFGPGTRLTVL.

The chain joins TRBV11-2 to TRBJ2-4, with D unresolved. Germline CDR1 reads SGHAT; CDR2 reads FQNNGV. There are 12 residues in the CDR3. As DNA, the CDR3 is TGTGCATTTGACCGCTATAAAAACATTCAGTACTTC. Protein product: CAFDRYKNIQYF.

The rearrangement joins TRBV5-4 to TRBJ2-2, with 8 positions matching TRBD1. Germline values: CDR1 SGHNT, CDR2 YYREEE (reference sequence). CDR3 length: 16 amino acids. The V and J ends lost 4 bases and 0 bases, in that order; junction bases with no gene match: 5. The CDR3 reads CASSHQTGANTGELFF. CDR3 sequence (DNA): TGTGCCAGCAGCCACCAGACAGGGGCGAACACCGGGGAGCTGTTTTTT.

The V and J genes are TRBV11-1 and TRBJ2-1; weak D call: TRBD2 (7 bases). Trimming took 5 bases from V and 6 from J, leaving 20 bases between them. This CDR3 spans 16 amino acids. Germline CDR1 and CDR2: SGHAT and FQDESV (reference sequence). The CDR3 reads CASSQGGAGYGNEQFF. The CDR3 bases are TGTGCCAGCAGCCAAGGGGGGGCGGGATACGGCAATGAGCAGTTCTTC.

This chain joins TRBV21-1 and TRBJ2-3; the table names TRBD1, a call not compared with the DNA. TRBV21-1 is recorded as a pseudogene. This CDR3 region has 15 residues. The CDR3, as DNA: TGTGCCAGCAGCAAAGCGCCGCTAGGGGGAGATACGCAGTATTTT. Encoded protein: CASSKAPLGGDTQYF.

This clonotype was recorded a few times. This chain uses TRBV12-3 or TRBV12-4 with TRBJ2-7; no clear D gene. The CDR3 totals 15 residues. The V end lost 5 bases, the J end lost 5 bases, and 19 bases lay between the germline ends. The CDR3 protein is CASSLSLPGSDEQYF. As DNA, the CDR3 is TGTGCCAGCAGTCTCTCCCTGCCGGGTTCGGACGAGCAGTACTTC.

This chain joins TRBV12-3 or TRBV12-4 and TRBJ2-1; D call uncertain. V was shortened by 4 bases and J by 9 bases, with 10 bases between the two germline ends. The CDR3 consists of 12 residues. The CDR3 DNA is TGTGCCAGCAGTTCGGGTGGGCCTGAGCAGTTCTTC. Its protein product is CASSSGGPEQFF.